This note documents a single T cell receptor beta chain sequence. This specimen belongs to a study of blood T cell repertoires in COVID-19. At the level of the study: Whether acute or convalescent, the COVID-19 samples came from the United States, Italy and Spain. Sample material is recorded as cDNA or gDNA derived from T cells, B-cell-depleted T cells, or PBMCs.

Authors' processing steps: Reference gene primer amplification in the assay estimated nucleated cell counts. Clones were sequenced by immunoSEQ multiplex PCR, and TCRdb holds only the in-frame ones, with some missing. Clone size and V and J calls were adopted from that table, with D and trimming inferred from the DNA. The table has tens of thousands of clones, 91% seen once; the top ten hold 7.3%. V lost 5 bases and J lost 4; bases outside the gene matches: 21. The CDR3 runs 19 residues. Germline assignment: CDR1 LGHNT and CDR2 FRNRAP. The sequenced sample consisted of peripheral blood. This chain uses TRBV12-5 with TRBJ2-3, with 7 nucleotides matching TRBD1. The TCR sequence derives from a woman in her sixties with active or convalescent COVID-19. CDR3: CASGQTPTEDRDKADTQYF. CDR3 in DNA: TGTGCTAGTGGTCAAACTCCAACAGAAGACAGGGACAAGGCAGATACGCAGTATTTT. The full variable domain, rest sourced from reference TRBV12-5 and TRBJ2-3, is DARVTQTPRHKVTEMGQEVTMRCQPILGHNTVFWYRQTMMQGLELLAYFRNRAPLDDSGMPKDRFSAEMPDATLATLKIQPSEPRDSAVYFCASGQTPTEDRDKADTQYFGPGTRLTVL.